These 19 T cell receptor beta chains came from one sample sequenced in a study of memory CD4+ T cells and cytomegalovirus serostatus. Single viable CD3+CD4+CD8-CD45RO+ cells were sorted as the memory CD4+ T cells. Sequenced by immunoSEQ multiplex PCR; TCRdb stores in-frame clones only, minus some. This table has around 84,000 clones, around 80% appearing once. Sequencing was performed on memory CD4+ T cells from blood. All receptors derive from an adult in good health and CMV-seronegative.

V gene TRBV6-8 combines with J gene TRBJ1-5, with D tentatively TRBD1 (6 bases). Trimming removed 4 bases from V and 7 bases from J, with 14 bases in between. CDR1 is MNHGY, CDR2 SAAAGT, per germline. The CDR3 loop spans 14 amino acids. CDR3 loop: CASSSSGEVQPQHF. The CDR3 DNA sequence: TGTGCCAGCAGTTCATCAGGGGAGGTCCAGCCCCAGCATTTT.

This clone has a handful of counts. This chain uses TRBV7-9 with TRBJ1-2; a weak D match, TRBD1 (5 bases). This CDR3 contains 15 residues. Germline-derived CDR1 and CDR2 are SEHNR and FQNEAQ (reference sequence). Trimming removed 4 bases from V and 6 bases from J, with 18 bases in between. The CDR3 loop is CASSSAGRGYHGYTF. The CDR3 DNA follows: TGTGCCAGCAGCTCCGCAGGGAGGGGTTATCATGGCTACACCTTC.

A single count supports this clone. The chain combines TRBV7-2 with TRBJ1-1; maybe TRBD1 (5 bases). This CDR3 has 17 residues. Trimming stripped 6 bases from V and 0 bases from J, with 20 bases between. Per germline, CDR1 SGHTA and CDR2 FQGNSA. The CDR3 DNA follows: TGTGCCAGCAGATTGGAGTGGGGGAGGCGGGTGAACACTGAAGCTTTCTTT. Translating it yields CASRLEWGRRVNTEAFF.

DNA for the CDR3: TGTGCCAGCAGTTTATCGAGGGGAGCAGATACGCAGTATTTT. This codes for CASSLSRGADTQYF. The chain employs TRBV27 and TRBJ2-3, with D perhaps being TRBD1 or TRBD2 (5 bases each). Trimming took off 0 bases at V and 4 bases at J, with 8 bases between the two ends. The CDR3 spans 14 residues. Per the germline V gene, CDR1 is MNHEY and CDR2 is SMNVEV (reference sequence).

This clone is labeled medium-sized. The genes are TRBV4-1 and TRBJ1-5; D is uncertain. This CDR3 is built from 15 residues. V was pared by 1 base and J by 5 bases, with 12 bases between. CDR1 is MGHRA and CDR2 is YSYEKL in the germline V gene. In DNA form, the CDR3 reads TGCGCCAGCAGCCAAGCACTCGGTTTAGATCAGCCCCAGCATTTT. Translated, it gives CASSQALGLDQPQHF.

The V call is TRBV11-2, the J call TRBJ1-1; a possible D gene is TRBD1 (6 bases). V gave up 5 bases and J gave up 1 base, with 11 bases separating them. The CDR3 extends over 14 amino acids. Per germline, CDR1 SGHAT and CDR2 FQNNGV. The DNA of the CDR3 is TGTGCCAGCAGCGCGTTAGGGGGGAACACTGAAGCTTTCTTT. Amino acid sequence: CASSALGGNTEAFF.

The chain couples TRBV5-6 to TRBJ1-1; 8 bases align to TRBD1. V was clipped by 0 bases and J by 0 bases; unmatched bases: 7. The CDR3 sequence is 17 residues long. The germline V gene encodes CDR1 SGHDT and CDR2 YYEEEE. The CDR3, as DNA: TGTGCCAGCAGCTTGGGGACAGGGAACTCCATGAACACTGAAGCTTTCTTT. It codes for CASSLGTGNSMNTEAFF.

This chain links TRBV7-2 with TRBJ1-2; 9 bases match TRBD1. V was clipped by 0 bases and J by 7 bases; unmatched bases: 9. Germline lookup yields CDR1 SGHTA and CDR2 FQGNSA. This CDR3 comprises 16 residues. The CDR3 DNA sequence: TGTGCCAGCAGCTTAGCGGGAACAGGGGGCGCGAGTGGCTACACCTTC. Protein: CASSLAGTGGASGYTF.

This clone occurred a few times. This CDR3 is CASSASRRSSYTQFF. CDR3 nucleotides: TGTGCCAGCAGCGCCAGTCGGAGGAGTTCATATACGCAGTTCTTC. The chain joins TRBV7-2 to TRBJ2-1, with D possibly being TRBD2 (5 bases). Germline V lookup: CDR1 SGHTA, CDR2 FQGNSA. CDR3 size: 15 residues. V was cut by 5 bases and J by 12 bases, with 23 bases left in between.

This chain connects TRBV10-3 to TRBJ2-5; no firm D call. The CDR3 sequence is 12 residues long. Trimming stripped 4 bases from V and 5 bases from J, with 8 bases between. Germline V CDR1 and CDR2: ENHRY, SYGVKD. CDR3 nucleotide sequence: TGTGCCATCAGTGGAGGCCAGGAGACCCAGTACTTC. This gives the protein CAISGGQETQYF.

The chain recombines TRBV7-9 with TRBJ2-3; a possible D gene is TRBD1 (6 bases). Trimming cost V 1 base and J 6 bases, with 8 bases left between them. The germline V gene has CDR1 SEHNR and CDR2 FQNEAQ (reference sequence). CDR3 length equals 13 residues. CDR3 sequence: CASSLDTGDTQYF. CDR3 nucleotides: TGTGCCAGCAGCTTAGATACAGGGGATACGCAGTATTTT. The full variable domain, its missing parts supplied by reference TRBV7-9 and TRBJ2-3, is DTGVSQNPRHKITKRGQNVTFRCDPISEHNRLYWYRQTLGQGPEFLTYFQNEAQLEKSRLLSDRFSAERPKGSFSTLEIQRTEQGDSAMYLCASSLDTGDTQYFGPGTRLTVL.

This CDR3 is CASSLVVAGSYEQYF. The DNA of the CDR3 is TGTGCCAGCAGCTTAGTGGTAGCGGGATCCTACGAGCAGTACTTC. The chain uses TRBV7-2 and TRBJ2-7, with 8 bases fitting TRBD2. The CDR3 runs 15 residues. V shed 1 base and J 1 base; nucleotides not matched to a gene: 3. From germline, CDR1 is SGHTA and CDR2 FQGNSA.

This sequence joins TRBV5-1 and TRBJ1-5; 7 bases match TRBD1. The CDR3 totals 14 residues. With 1 base clipped from V and 5 bases from J, the junction kept 3 bases outside the gene matches. CDR1 SGHRS and CDR2 YFSETQ come from the germline V gene. The CDR3 DNA follows: TGCGCCAGCAGCTTGCGACAGGGAGATCAGCCCCAGCATTTT. It specifies CASSLRQGDQPQHF.

The chain recombines TRBV10-3 with TRBJ2-2; TRBD1 might be the D (5 bases). This CDR3 region has 14 residues. The germline V gene encodes CDR1 ENHRY and CDR2 SYGVKD. Trimming stripped 4 bases from V and 6 bases from J, with 12 bases between. Written as DNA, the CDR3 is TGTGCCATCAGTGGGCAGGGAAAGTCCGGGGAGCTGTTTTTT. It encodes CAISGQGKSGELFF.

V usage is TRBV6-5 and J usage is TRBJ1-1, with 8 bases lining up with TRBD1. CDR3 size: 12 residues. The germline V gene has CDR1 MNHEY and CDR2 SVGAGI. Trimming cost V 10 bases and J 8 bases; bases outside gene matches: 9. The CDR3 here is CATKTRDREAFF. CDR3 in DNA: TGTGCCACTAAGACCCGGGACAGGGAAGCTTTCTTT.

This sequence joins TRBV11-2 and TRBJ2-7, with unresolved D. The CDR3 has 15 amino acids. CDR1 is SGHAT, CDR2 FQNNGV, per germline. V was clipped by 3 bases and J by 0 bases, with 12 bases between them. CDR3 bases: TGTGCCAGCAGCTTTCTCCCAGACACCTCCTACGAGCAGTACTTC. Its translation: CASSFLPDTSYEQYF.

This chain connects TRBV30 to TRBJ2-2; TRBD2 might be the D (5 bases). The CDR3 covers 13 residues. In germline, CDR1 is GTSNPN, CDR2 SVGIG (reference sequence). Trimming removed 1 base from V and 6 bases from J, with 9 bases in between. The CDR3 loop is CAWSGTRPGELFF. The CDR3 region has the DNA TGTGCCTGGAGTGGAACTAGACCCGGGGAGCTGTTTTTT.

This clone was observed a single time. The rearrangement uses TRBV5-1 and TRBJ2-7; D is ambiguous. Trimming removed 0 bases from V and 3 bases from J, with 4 bases in between. CDR1 SGHRS and CDR2 YFSETQ come from the germline V gene. The CDR3 contains 12 residues. The CDR3 is CASSLDNYEQYF. DNA of the CDR3: TGCGCCAGCAGCTTGGACAACTACGAGCAGTACTTC.

V and J are TRBV5-1 and TRBJ2-3; D is possibly TRBD1 (6 bases). The CDR3 loop spans 16 amino acids. Per the germline V gene, CDR1 is SGHRS and CDR2 is YFSETQ. V was trimmed by 0 bases and J by 1 base, leaving 12 bases between them. CDR3: CASSLGTDLGTDTQYF. The CDR3 region has the DNA TGCGCCAGCAGCTTGGGGACAGATCTAGGCACAGATACGCAGTATTTT.